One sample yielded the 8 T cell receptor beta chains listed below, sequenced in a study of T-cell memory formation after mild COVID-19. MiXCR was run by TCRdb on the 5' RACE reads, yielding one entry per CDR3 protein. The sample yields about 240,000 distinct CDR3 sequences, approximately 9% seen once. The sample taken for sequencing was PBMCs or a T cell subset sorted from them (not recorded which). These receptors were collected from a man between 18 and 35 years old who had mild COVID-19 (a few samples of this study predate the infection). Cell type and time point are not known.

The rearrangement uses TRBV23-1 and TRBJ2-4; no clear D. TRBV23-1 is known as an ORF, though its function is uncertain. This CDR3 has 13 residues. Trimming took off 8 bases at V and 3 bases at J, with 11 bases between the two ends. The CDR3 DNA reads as TGCGCCAGCGGATGGTCAGGCAAAAACATTCAGTACTTC. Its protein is CASGWSGKNIQYF.

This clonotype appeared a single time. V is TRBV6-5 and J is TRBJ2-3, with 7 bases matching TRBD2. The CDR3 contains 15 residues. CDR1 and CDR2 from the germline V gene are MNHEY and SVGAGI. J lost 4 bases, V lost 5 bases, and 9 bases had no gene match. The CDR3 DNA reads TGTGCCAGCAGTCCTCTAGCGGCCTATGCAGATACGCAGTATTTT. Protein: CASSPLAAYADTQYF.

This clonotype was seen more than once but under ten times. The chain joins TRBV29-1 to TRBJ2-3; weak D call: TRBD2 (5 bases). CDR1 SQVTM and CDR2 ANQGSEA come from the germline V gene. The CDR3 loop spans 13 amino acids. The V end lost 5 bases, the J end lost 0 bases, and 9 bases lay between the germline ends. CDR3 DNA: TGCAGCGTTCGGCGGACTAGCACAGATACGCAGTATTTT. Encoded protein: CSVRRTSTDTQYF.

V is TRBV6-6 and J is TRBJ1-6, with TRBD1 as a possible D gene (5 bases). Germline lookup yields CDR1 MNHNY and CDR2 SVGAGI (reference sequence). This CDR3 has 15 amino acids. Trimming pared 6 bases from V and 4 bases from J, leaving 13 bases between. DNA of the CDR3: TGTGCCAGCAGCCCAAAGGGACTTTATAATTCACCCCTCCACTTT. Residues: CASSPKGLYNSPLHF.

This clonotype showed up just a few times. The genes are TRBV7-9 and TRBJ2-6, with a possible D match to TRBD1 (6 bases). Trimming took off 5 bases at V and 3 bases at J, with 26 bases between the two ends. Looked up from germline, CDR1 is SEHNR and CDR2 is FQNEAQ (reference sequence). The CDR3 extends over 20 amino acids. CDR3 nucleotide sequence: TGTGCCAGCAGCGCCACGAGGGCCAGGGGCCTAGGTTATGGGGCCAACGTCCTGACTTTC. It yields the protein CASSATRARGLGYGANVLTF.

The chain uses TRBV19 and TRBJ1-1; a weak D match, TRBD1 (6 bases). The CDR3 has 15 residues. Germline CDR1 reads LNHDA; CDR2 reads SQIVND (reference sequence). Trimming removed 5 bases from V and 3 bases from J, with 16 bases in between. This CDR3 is CASSLPGGTYTEAFF. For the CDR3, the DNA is TGTGCCAGTAGTCTCCCCGGGGGGACATACACTGAAGCTTTCTTT.

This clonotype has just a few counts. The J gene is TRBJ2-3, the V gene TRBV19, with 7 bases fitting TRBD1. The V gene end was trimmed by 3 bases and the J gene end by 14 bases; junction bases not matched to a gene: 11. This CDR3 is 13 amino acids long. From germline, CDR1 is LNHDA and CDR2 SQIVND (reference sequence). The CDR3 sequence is CASSMGTGTESYF. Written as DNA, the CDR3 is TGTGCCAGTAGTATGGGGACCGGGACAGAGTCGTATTTT.

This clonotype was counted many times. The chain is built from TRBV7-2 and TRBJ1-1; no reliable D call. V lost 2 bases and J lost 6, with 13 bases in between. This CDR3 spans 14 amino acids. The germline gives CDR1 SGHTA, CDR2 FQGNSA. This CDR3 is CASSLRLLGAEAFF. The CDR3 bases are TGTGCCAGCAGCTTACGACTTTTGGGCGCTGAAGCTTTCTTT.